A single sample gave rise to the 29 T cell receptor beta chains below, sequenced in a study of blood T cell repertoires in COVID-19. Profiled with immunoSEQ multiplex PCR; TCRdb holds only in-frame clones, not every one. The sample records some 76,000 clones, 80% to 85% being singletons. The sequencing sample was made of peripheral blood. The receptor set was obtained from a human donor in a cohort sampled during active COVID-19.

The CDR3 sequence is CASSLRAGGGYTF. The CDR3 nucleotides read TGTGCCAGCAGCTTACGGGCAGGGGGTGGCTACACCTTC. The V and J genes are TRBV7-3 and TRBJ1-2, with 7 bases matching TRBD1. Trimming took 2 bases from V and 7 from J; bases not matched to a gene: 4. The germline V gene encodes CDR1 SGHTA and CDR2 FQGTGA. The CDR3 consists of 13 residues.

This rearrangement joins TRBV12-3 or TRBV12-4 to TRBJ1-2, with D maybe TRBD1 (5 bases). The CDR3 runs 13 residues. V was cut by 3 bases and J by 3 bases, with 8 bases left in between. CDR3 region: CASSLSRDYGYTF. In nucleotides, the CDR3 is TGTGCCAGCAGTTTGAGCAGGGACTATGGCTACACCTTC.

This clone appeared a single time. J is TRBJ1-1 and V is TRBV2; no clear D. The CDR3 has 15 amino acids. CDR1 is SNHLY and CDR2 is FYNNEI in the germline V gene. V lost 7 bases to trimming and J lost 4 bases, with 19 bases between them. The CDR3 nucleotides are TGTGCCAGCACTCGCGCGACGGGGAGAGGCACTGAAGCTTTCTTT. Protein product: CASTRATGRGTEAFF.

This chain uses TRBV27 with TRBJ2-1, with 11 bases matching TRBD2. The length of the CDR3 is 15 residues. V was clipped by 7 bases and J by 2 bases; unmatched bases: 4. Germline V gene data show CDR1 as MNHEY and CDR2 as SMNVEV (reference sequence). CDR3 in DNA: TGTGCCAGCACTCCTAGCGGGGGGACCTACAATGAGCAGTTCTTC. It encodes CASTPSGGTYNEQFF.

This chain uses TRBV4-1 with TRBJ2-2; D call uncertain. Germline CDR1 and CDR2: MGHRA and YSYEKL. This CDR3 has 14 residues. V was shortened by 4 bases and J by 3 bases, with 9 bases between the two germline ends. The CDR3 loop is CASSRAGYTGELFF. As DNA, the CDR3 is TGCGCCAGCAGCCGGGCAGGCTACACCGGGGAGCTGTTTTTT.

The chain couples TRBV5-5 to TRBJ2-5; TRBD2 aligns across 7 bases. The junction had 3 bases not matched to a gene; V was cut back by 0 bases and J by 1 base. Looked up from germline, CDR1 is SGHKS and CDR2 is YYEKEE (reference sequence). The CDR3 contains 15 residues. The CDR3 loop is CASSLDGGIQETQYF. As DNA, the CDR3 is TGTGCCAGCAGCTTGGACGGGGGGATCCAAGAGACCCAGTACTTC.

The rearrangement uses TRBV5-6 and TRBJ1-1, with D unresolved. V lost 1 base, J lost 4 bases, and 8 bases lay in between. This CDR3 spans 13 amino acids. Germline CDR1 is SGHDT and CDR2 is YYEEEE. The CDR3 protein is CASSLFEVTEAFF. CDR3 bases: TGTGCCAGCAGCTTGTTTGAGGTCACTGAAGCTTTCTTT.

The V and J genes are TRBV6-6 and TRBJ2-7, with D hard to call. CDR1 MNHNY and CDR2 SVGAGI come from the germline V gene (reference sequence). V was shortened by 2 bases and J by 5 bases, with 16 bases between the two germline ends. The CDR3 is 15 amino acids. CDR3 region: CASSYPSQVQNEQYF. CDR3 bases: TGTGCCAGCAGTTACCCGAGCCAGGTACAGAACGAGCAGTACTTC.

V and J are TRBV24-1 and TRBJ1-4, with 7 bases fitting TRBD1. Per the germline V gene, CDR1 is KGHDR and CDR2 is SFDVKD. The CDR3 spans 14 residues. J gave up 4 bases and V 3 bases, and 1 base lay outside the gene matches. CDR3 in amino acids: CATSDAGGNEKLFF. CDR3 in DNA: TGTGCCACCAGTGATGCAGGGGGTAATGAAAAACTGTTTTTT.

The DNA for the CDR3 is TGTGCCAGCAGCCAGGTAACAGGGGGCGGCGAGCTGTTTTTT. Translated: CASSQVTGGGELFF. The chain joins TRBV3-1 (or the pseudogene TRBV3-2) to TRBJ2-2; 9 bases agree with TRBD1. CDR3 length equals 14 residues. V dropped 3 bases and J dropped 11; count of bases not matched to a gene: 7. Germline V gives CDR1 LGHDT, CDR2 YNNKEL (reference sequence).

This chain connects TRBV3-1 (or the pseudogene TRBV3-2) to TRBJ2-7, with D unresolved. Looked up from germline, CDR1 is LGHDT and CDR2 is YNNKEL (reference sequence). This CDR3 region has 14 residues. Trimming pared 0 bases from V and 3 bases from J, leaving 9 bases between. The CDR3 region is CASSQDSLNYEQYF. CDR3 nucleotide sequence: TGTGCCAGCAGCCAAGATTCTTTAAACTACGAGCAGTACTTC.

The chain carries TRBV5-1 and TRBJ1-5, with TRBD1 identical over 7 bases. The CDR3 loop spans 16 amino acids. The V and J ends lost 0 bases and 6 bases, in that order; junction bases with no gene match: 9. Germline V gene sequence: CDR1 SGHRS, CDR2 YFSETQ. The CDR3 loop reads CASSLGDHQGGQPQHF. In nucleotides, the CDR3 is TGCGCCAGCAGCTTGGGCGATCATCAGGGGGGTCAGCCCCAGCATTTT.

The chain links TRBV6-6 to TRBJ1-2; 8 nucleotides line up with TRBD1. The CDR3 is 13 amino acids. After removal of 6 bases from V and 7 bases from J, the junction contained 7 bases not matched to a gene. The germline V gene has CDR1 MNHNY and CDR2 SVGAGI (reference sequence). CDR3 sequence reads: CASSQDRAFGYTF. CDR3 nucleotides: TGTGCCAGCAGCCAGGACAGGGCATTTGGCTACACCTTC.

The J gene is TRBJ2-3, the V gene TRBV29-1, with TRBD2 as a possible D gene (7 bases). Germline lookup yields CDR1 SQVTM and CDR2 ANQGSEA. This CDR3 spans 13 amino acids. V lost 8 bases and J 1 base, leaving 13 bases between the germline ends. This CDR3 reads CSSRGGGTDTQYF. For the CDR3, the DNA is TGCAGCTCCAGAGGGGGGGGCACAGATACGCAGTATTTT.

The chain links TRBV30 to TRBJ1-2; TRBD1 agrees at 7 bases. CDR3 length equals 13 residues. J gave up 6 bases and V 3 bases, and 7 bases lay outside the gene matches. The germline gives CDR1 GTSNPN, CDR2 SVGIG (reference sequence). The CDR3 protein is CAWSLRQGDGYTF. CDR3 nucleotides: TGTGCCTGGAGCCTTAGACAGGGCGATGGCTACACCTTC.

CDR3 residues: CSVASGGGIQFF. The CDR3 coding sequence is TGCAGCGTCGCTAGCGGGGGCGGGATACAGTTCTTC. The chain is built from TRBV29-1 and TRBJ2-1; 10 bases line up with TRBD2. Germline loops: CDR1 SQVTM, CDR2 ANQGSEA. This CDR3 region has 12 residues. Trimming took 6 bases from V and 13 from J; bases not matched to a gene: 9.

The V gene is TRBV2, the J gene TRBJ2-5, with TRBD2 identical over 13 bases. The CDR3 has 17 amino acids. Trimming cost V 6 bases and J 2 bases; bases outside gene matches: 9. Germline values: CDR1 SNHLY, CDR2 FYNNEI. Here the CDR3 reads CASRQLAGGPGQETQYF. DNA of the CDR3: TGTGCCAGCAGACAACTAGCGGGGGGGCCTGGGCAAGAGACCCAGTACTTC.

The chain employs TRBV29-1 and TRBJ2-3; 8 bases agree with TRBD2. CDR1 is SQVTM, CDR2 ANQGSEA, per germline. The CDR3 has 17 residues. J gave up 4 bases and V 3 bases, and 15 bases lay outside the gene matches. The CDR3 region is CSVDGWGVGGGSDTQYF. The DNA of the CDR3 is TGCAGCGTTGACGGCTGGGGCGTGGGCGGGGGGTCAGATACGCAGTATTTT.

This clone appeared a few times. CDR3 coding DNA: TGTGCCAGCAGTTTATTCCAGGTCGGTGGCTACACCTTC. Translating it yields CASSLFQVGGYTF. V usage is TRBV28 and J usage is TRBJ1-2; D is unresolved. The CDR3 sequence is 13 residues long. Germline loops: CDR1 MDHEN, CDR2 SYDVKM. Trimming took off 1 base at V and 7 bases at J, with 10 bases between the two ends.

This chain uses TRBV6-5 with TRBJ2-5, with D possibly being TRBD2 (6 bases). In germline, CDR1 is MNHEY, CDR2 SVGAGI. With 6 bases removed from V and 1 base from J, the gap between germline ends came to 15 bases. The CDR3 totals 15 residues. CDR3 DNA: TGTGCCAGCAGCCCGATGGGGGGTCTCCAAGAGACCCAGTACTTC. Its translation: CASSPMGGLQETQYF.

J is TRBJ2-7 and V is TRBV19, with D possibly TRBD1 on 6 matching bases. Germline values: CDR1 LNHDA, CDR2 SQIVND (reference sequence). The CDR3 length is 14 residues. Trimming cost V 1 base and J 3 bases, with 10 bases left between them. The CDR3 protein is CASSIVQGSYEQYF. Written as DNA, the CDR3 is TGTGCCAGTAGTATAGTGCAGGGGAGCTACGAGCAGTACTTC.

Remarks on this clone: An end of the junction does not agree with germline; a read error may underlie this. The J gene is TRBJ2-2, the V gene TRBV12-3 or TRBV12-4; TRBD1 aligns across 7 bases. The CDR3 runs 12 residues. The CDR3, as DNA: TGTGTCAGCACCCGGGACAGCGGGGAGCTGTTTTTT. Translation gives CVSTRDSGELFF.

The chain employs TRBV5-4 and TRBJ1-3; D not resolved. Trimming stripped 4 bases from V and 2 bases from J, with 13 bases between. The germline V gene encodes CDR1 SGHNT and CDR2 YYREEE (reference sequence). The CDR3 consists of 15 residues. The CDR3 loop is CASSLTGSPGNTIYF. Here the CDR3 DNA reads TGTGCCAGCAGCCTAACCGGGTCTCCTGGAAACACCATATATTTT.

The rearrangement uses TRBV30 and TRBJ1-1; D perhaps matches TRBD1 (5 bases). Looked up from germline, CDR1 is GTSNPN and CDR2 is SVGIG (reference sequence). The CDR3 is 12 amino acids. Trimming cost V 3 bases and J 3 bases, with 8 bases left between them. The CDR3 protein is CAWSGGYTEAFF. As DNA, the CDR3 is TGTGCCTGGAGCGGGGGGTACACTGAAGCTTTCTTT.

The chain employs TRBV3-1 (or the pseudogene TRBV3-2) and TRBJ1-2, with 7 positions matching TRBD1. The ends lost 4 bases at V and 5 bases at J; junction bases unmatched: 7. The CDR3 runs to 14 residues. In germline, CDR1 is LGHDT, CDR2 YNNKEL (reference sequence). The CDR3 here is CASSLGQAMYGYTF. DNA of the CDR3: TGTGCCAGCAGCCTAGGACAGGCAATGTATGGCTACACCTTC.

The chain couples TRBV28 to TRBJ1-5, with 7 bases fitting TRBD1. The junction had 9 bases not matched to a gene; V was cut back by 4 bases and J by 6 bases. The CDR3 extends over 15 amino acids. CDR1 is MDHEN and CDR2 is SYDVKM in the germline V gene. DNA of the CDR3: TGTGCCAGCAGTTCCCTAGGAGGGGGCATTCAGCCCCAGCATTTT. This gives the protein CASSSLGGGIQPQHF.

The rearrangement uses TRBV5-1 and TRBJ1-2; possible D gene TRBD1, 5 bases. The CDR3 covers 16 residues. Germline V lookup: CDR1 SGHRS, CDR2 YFSETQ. V shed 5 bases and J shed 7 bases, with 24 bases lying between them. The CDR3 here is CASSPDSTPGSPGYTF. The CDR3 DNA sequence: TGCGCCAGCAGTCCGGATTCCACCCCAGGGTCGCCTGGCTACACCTTC.

The chain has TRBV7-9 and TRBJ2-2; 7 bases map to TRBD1. The junction had 10 bases not matched to a gene; V was cut back by 5 bases and J by 4 bases. The CDR3 is 16 residues long. CDR1 SEHNR and CDR2 FQNEAQ come from the germline V gene (reference sequence). The chain's CDR3 is CASSRLRQGGTGELFF. In nucleotides, the CDR3 is TGTGCCAGCAGCCGACTCCGACAGGGTGGCACCGGGGAGCTGTTTTTT.

V and J are TRBV25-1 and TRBJ1-1, with a tentative D call TRBD1 (6 bases). With 3 bases removed from V and 4 bases from J, the gap between germline ends came to 6 bases. This CDR3 comprises 12 residues. The germline gives CDR1 MGHDK, CDR2 SYGVNS. The CDR3, as DNA: TGTGCCAGCAGTGACAGGGGCACTGAAGCTTTCTTT. It codes for CASSDRGTEAFF.